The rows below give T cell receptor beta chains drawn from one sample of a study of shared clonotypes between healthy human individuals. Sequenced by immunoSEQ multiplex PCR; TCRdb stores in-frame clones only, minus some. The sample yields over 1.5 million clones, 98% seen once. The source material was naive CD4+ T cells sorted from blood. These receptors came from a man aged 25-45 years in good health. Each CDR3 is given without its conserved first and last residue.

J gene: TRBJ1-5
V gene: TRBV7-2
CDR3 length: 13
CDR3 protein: ASSLRQGEHQPQH

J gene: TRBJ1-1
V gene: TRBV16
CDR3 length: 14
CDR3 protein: ASSHRTGGMNTEAF

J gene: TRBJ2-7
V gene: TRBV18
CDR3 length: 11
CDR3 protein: ASSPPQGNEQY

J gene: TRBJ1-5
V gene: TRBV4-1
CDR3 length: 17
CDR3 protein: ASSQEKGQGWMSNQPQH

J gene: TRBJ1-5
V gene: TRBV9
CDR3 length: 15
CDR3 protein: ASSAGQGIGSNQPQH

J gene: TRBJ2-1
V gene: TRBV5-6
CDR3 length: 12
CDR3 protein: ASSSLAGAYEQF

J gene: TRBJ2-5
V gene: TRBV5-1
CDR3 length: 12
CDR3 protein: ASSLFVDQETQY

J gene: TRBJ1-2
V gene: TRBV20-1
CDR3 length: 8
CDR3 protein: SARPNGYT

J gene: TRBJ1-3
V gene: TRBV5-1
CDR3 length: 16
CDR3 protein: ASRPEPGAVDSGNTIY

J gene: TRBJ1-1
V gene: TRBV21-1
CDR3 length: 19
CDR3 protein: ASSKVSNRTGLKTPTFEAF

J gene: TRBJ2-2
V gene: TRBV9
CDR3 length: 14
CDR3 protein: ASSLLADITSGELF

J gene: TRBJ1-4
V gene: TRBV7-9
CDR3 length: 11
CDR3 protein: ASSRKVGEKLF

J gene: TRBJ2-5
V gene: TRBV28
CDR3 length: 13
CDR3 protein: ASSSHSGLQETQY

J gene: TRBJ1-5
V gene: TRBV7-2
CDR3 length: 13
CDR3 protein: ASSLGGWGNQPQH

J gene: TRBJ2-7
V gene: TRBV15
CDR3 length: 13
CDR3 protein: ATSRLLGVAGEQY

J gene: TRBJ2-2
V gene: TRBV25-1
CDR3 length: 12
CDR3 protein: ASSGTGHTGELF